The 32 T cell receptor beta chains presented below share a single source sample, sequenced in a study of T cells in Graves' hyperthyroidism and ophthalmopathy. There were TCR beta CDR3 regions amplified from RNA transcripts. TCR CDR3 regions were first amplified by RT-PCR with HTBI primers. TCRdb re-analysed the multiplex PCR reads in MiXCR, keeping a single row per CDR3 protein. The sample carries 360,000 or so distinct CDR3 sequences, roughly 19% recorded once. Sample: blood. The receptor set was obtained from a woman aged 18-29 years with Graves' hyperthyroidism.

This clonotype was seen more than once but under ten times. CDR3 in DNA: TGTGCCAGCAGCGTAGCCGGCAGACTACAAGAGACCCAGTACTTC. Its protein is CASSVAGRLQETQYF. The chain couples TRBV9 to TRBJ2-5, with D perhaps matching TRBD2 (5 bases). Trimming took off 0 bases at V and 2 bases at J, with 11 bases between the two ends. The CDR3 covers 15 residues. The germline CDR1 and CDR2 sequences are SGDLS and YYNGEE.

This clonotype was seen many times. At one boundary the junction diverges from the germline segment, which might be a read error. This chain links TRBV13 with TRBJ1-2; D is unclear. The CDR3 runs 13 residues. Germline CDR1 is PRHDT and CDR2 is FYEKMQ (reference sequence). CDR3: CASRLGPHIGYTF. As DNA, the CDR3 is TGTGCCAGCAGGTTAGGCCCCCACATTGGCTACACCTTC.

In its sample, this clonotype was seen many times. The chain combines TRBV28 with TRBJ2-7, with D hard to call. The CDR3 sequence is 11 residues long. The V gene lost 2 bases and the J gene lost 4 bases, with 3 bases spanning the gap. CDR1 is MDHEN, CDR2 SYDVKM, per germline. The CDR3 sequence is CASSLRYEQYF. In nucleotides, the CDR3 is TGTGCCAGCAGTTTAAGATACGAGCAGTACTTC. The whole variable domain, filled in from reference TRBV28 and TRBJ2-7, reads DVKVTQSSRYLVKRTGEKVFLECVQDMDHENMFWYRQDPGLGLRLIYFSYDVKMKEKGDIPEGYSVSREKKERFSLILESASTNQTSMYLCASSLRYEQYFGPGTRLTVT.

In this sample, this clonotype turned up many times. The CDR3 nucleotides read TGTGCCAGCAGCTTAGCGGCAGGGAGCCTCGAGCAGTACTTC. It is translated as CASSLAAGSLEQYF. V gene TRBV7-6 combines with J gene TRBJ2-7; D tentatively reads TRBD1 or TRBD2 (5 bases each). The CDR3 sequence is 14 residues long. Trimming pared 0 bases from V and 6 bases from J, leaving 12 bases between. Looked up from germline, CDR1 is SGHVS and CDR2 is FNYEAQ. The complete variable domain, with remaining parts taken from reference TRBV7-6 and TRBJ2-7, reads GAGVSQSPRYKVTKRGQDVALRCDPISGHVSLYWYRQALGQGPEFLTYFNYEAQQDKSGLPNDRFSAERPEGSISTLTIQRTEQRDSAMYRCASSLAAGSLEQYFGPGTRLTVT.

This clonotype has ten or more counts. This chain uses TRBV3-1 with TRBJ2-5, with TRBD2 matching 12 bases. J lost 5 bases, V lost 4 bases, and 8 bases had no gene match. Germline assignment: CDR1 LGHDT and CDR2 YNNKEL (reference sequence). The CDR3 is 16 amino acids. Written as DNA, the CDR3 is TGTGCCAGCAGCCCACCTGGGCTAGCGGGGGGGGAGACCCAGTACTTC. As protein: CASSPPGLAGGETQYF.

This clonotype has at least ten counts. The chain combines TRBV20-1 with TRBJ2-7; TRBD1 agrees at 7 bases. After removal of 8 bases from V and 7 bases from J, the junction contained 11 bases not matched to a gene. The CDR3 spans 12 residues. Germline lookup yields CDR1 DFQATT and CDR2 SNEGSKA (reference sequence). This chain's CDR3 is CSSTTGASEQYF. In nucleotides, the CDR3 is TGCAGTTCAACAACAGGGGCTTCGGAGCAGTACTTC.

This clonotype was recorded once. V usage is TRBV7-9 and J usage is TRBJ2-7, with D perhaps matching TRBD1 or TRBD2 (5 bases each). Trimming cost V 5 bases and J 2 bases, with 16 bases left between them. Germline V gives CDR1 SEHNR, CDR2 FQNEAQ (reference sequence). This CDR3 comprises 15 residues. The CDR3 DNA follows: TGTGCCAGCAGCCGCCGGGACGGGAAGACCTACGAGCAGTACTTC. The encoded protein is CASSRRDGKTYEQYF.

This clonotype showed up just once. This rearrangement joins TRBV12-5 to TRBJ2-2, with a tentative D call TRBD2 (6 bases). The germline CDR1 and CDR2 sequences are LGHNT and FRNRAP. CDR3 length: 15 residues. Trimming left V 5 bases short and J 7 bases short, with 17 bases between. This CDR3 is CASGGDWGRYGELFF. The CDR3 coding sequence is TGTGCTAGTGGTGGGGACTGGGGGAGATACGGGGAGCTGTTTTTT.

In its sample, this clonotype was seen many times. J is TRBJ1-1 and V is TRBV20-1, with D possibly TRBD1 on 6 matching bases. Germline CDR1 reads DFQATT; CDR2 reads SNEGSKA (reference sequence). CDR3 size: 13 residues. Deletions cut 4 bases from V and 5 bases from J, with 14 bases between. The CDR3 spells CSAIRGRWTEAFF. The CDR3 region has the DNA TGCAGTGCTATCAGGGGCCGGTGGACTGAAGCTTTCTTT.

This clonotype was picked up many times. The J gene is TRBJ1-5, the V gene TRBV6-1; TRBD1 is a possible D gene (5 bases). Germline V CDR1 and CDR2: MNHNS, SASEGT. V was pared by 2 bases and J by 1 base, with 9 bases between. The CDR3 contains 15 residues. CDR3 in amino acids: CASSERGLSNQPQHF. DNA for the CDR3: TGTGCCAGCAGTGAACGGGGGTTGAGCAATCAGCCCCAGCATTTT.

This clonotype has only a few counts. This sequence joins TRBV9 and TRBJ2-2; D perhaps matches TRBD2 (5 bases). V shed 5 bases and J shed 6 bases, with 14 bases lying between them. The CDR3 is 14 residues long. Germline loops: CDR1 SGDLS, CDR2 YYNGEE. The CDR3 DNA follows: TGTGCCAGCAGTGATTTATCGGAGGCCGGGGAGCTGTTTTTT. Protein product: CASSDLSEAGELFF.

This chain connects TRBV12-3 or TRBV12-4 to TRBJ1-2; D call uncertain. Trimming stripped 3 bases from V and 0 bases from J, with 8 bases between. CDR3 length equals 14 residues. The chain's CDR3 is CASSLQVSNYGYTF. For the CDR3, the DNA is TGTGCCAGCAGTTTGCAGGTCTCTAACTATGGCTACACCTTC.

This clonotype was observed many times. The chain recombines TRBV13 with TRBJ2-5, with 12 nucleotides matching TRBD2. J was trimmed by 2 bases and V by 6 bases; bases with no gene match: 7. The length of the CDR3 is 16 residues. Germline assignment: CDR1 PRHDT and CDR2 FYEKMQ (reference sequence). CDR3 nucleotides: TGTGCCAGCAGTCGCCGCGGACTAGCGGGGCAAGAGACCCAGTACTTC. This encodes CASSRRGLAGQETQYF.

This clonotype has at least ten counts. The V gene is TRBV2, the J gene TRBJ1-1; TRBD1 aligns across 8 bases. This CDR3 spans 15 amino acids. J lost 1 base, V lost 4 bases, and 5 bases had no gene match. CDR1 and CDR2 from the germline V gene are SNHLY and FYNNEI. CDR3 nucleotide sequence: TGTGCCAGCAGTGCTTGGGACAGGAGGAACACTGAAGCTTTCTTT. This translates into CASSAWDRRNTEAFF. The whole variable domain, filled in from reference TRBV2 and TRBJ1-1, reads EPEVTQTPSHQVTQMGQEVILRCVPISNHLYFYWYRQILGQKVEFLVSFYNNEISEKSEIFDDQFSVERPDGSNFTLKIRSTKLEDSAMYFCASSAWDRRNTEAFFGQGTRLTVV.

This clonotype was seen at least ten times. This chain links TRBV5-6 with TRBJ1-1; D is undetermined. The germline CDR1 and CDR2 sequences are SGHDT and YYEEEE. This CDR3 is 12 amino acids long. Trimming left V 4 bases short and J 6 bases short, with 10 bases between. CDR3: CASSRRTAEAFF. The CDR3 bases are TGTGCCAGCAGCAGACGGACGGCTGAAGCTTTCTTT.

This clonotype was seen repeatedly, ten times or more. This clone may be a read error of a much larger clone one base away. The chain recombines TRBV20-1 with TRBJ1-1; TRBD1 is a possible D gene (5 bases). The CDR3 contains 12 residues. The V end was cut by 1 base, the J end by 3 bases, with 6 bases between. CDR1 DFQATT and CDR2 SNEGSKA come from the germline V gene (reference sequence). The CDR3 bases are TGCAGTGCTAGAGTGGGGGACACTGAAGCTTTCTTT. Translation gives CSARVGDTEAFF.

This rearrangement joins TRBV20-1 to TRBJ1-2; no reliable D call. Looked up from germline, CDR1 is DFQATT and CDR2 is SNEGSKA (reference sequence). Trimming shortened V by 4 bases and J by 5 bases, and 11 bases separated the two germline ends. The CDR3 extends over 12 amino acids. The DNA of the CDR3 is TGCAGTGCTACCCCCAACAGATATGGCTACACCTTC. Translated: CSATPNRYGYTF.

The genes are TRBV11-2 and TRBJ1-1; 8 bases map to TRBD1. This CDR3 has 15 residues. CDR1 and CDR2 from the germline V gene are SGHAT and FQNNGV. With V trimmed by 3 bases and J by 5 bases, 8 bases remained unmatched. Here the CDR3 DNA reads TGTGCCAGCAGCTTGGAGCGGACAGGGCTAACTGAAGCTTTCTTT. It translates to CASSLERTGLTEAFF.

This clonotype was recorded many times. The V gene is TRBV6-5, the J gene TRBJ1-2; tentative D call: TRBD1 (6 bases). Germline values: CDR1 MNHEY, CDR2 SVGAGI. Trimming removed 0 bases at V and 8 bases at J, with 19 bases between. This CDR3 region has 16 residues. CDR3 loop: CASSYSRGPGAEGYTF. CDR3 bases: TGTGCCAGCAGTTACTCGAGGGGCCCGGGGGCGGAAGGCTACACCTTC.

In this sample, this clonotype turned up many times. The CDR3 region is CASSWAGNQETQYF. CDR3 in DNA: TGTGCCAGCAGCTGGGCGGGGAACCAAGAGACCCAGTACTTC. This rearrangement joins TRBV11-2 to TRBJ2-5, with D perhaps TRBD2 (6 bases). Between the trimmed V and J ends, which lost 4 bases and 0 bases, there was a span of 9 bases. The CDR3 runs 14 residues. Germline CDR1 and CDR2: SGHAT and FQNNGV. Full variable domain (remainder filled in from reference TRBV11-2 and TRBJ2-5): EAGVAQSPRYKIIEKRQSVAFWCNPISGHATLYWYQQILGQGPKLLIQFQNNGVVDDSQLPKDRFSAERLKGVDSTLKIQPAKLEDSAVYLCASSWAGNQETQYFGPGTRLLVL.

This clonotype was seen ten or more times. The chain combines TRBV20-1 with TRBJ2-7, with no clear D. The germline V and J ends were trimmed by 0 bases and 2 bases, with 11 bases remaining between them. This CDR3 comprises 14 residues. Germline CDR1 is DFQATT and CDR2 is SNEGSKA (reference sequence). CDR3 bases: TGCAGTGCTAGAGATTCGGCCTTCACCTACGAGCAGTACTTC. This gives the protein CSARDSAFTYEQYF.

This clonotype was seen ten or more times. The chain uses TRBV6-2 or TRBV6-3 and TRBJ2-7, with no clear D. V shed 7 bases and J shed 3 bases, with 22 bases lying between them. Germline loops: CDR1 MNHEY, CDR2 SVGEGT. CDR3 length equals 16 residues. The CDR3 nucleotides are TGTGCCAGCATGACCAGGCGGACGCGACTGGGCTACGAGCAGTACTTC. It translates to CASMTRRTRLGYEQYF.

This chain connects TRBV6-1 to TRBJ2-7; TRBD2 matches 9 bases. The trim removed 6 bases at V and 3 bases at J, leaving 6 bases unmatched. The CDR3 covers 14 residues. In germline, CDR1 is MNHNS, CDR2 SASEGT. DNA of the CDR3: TGTGCCAGCAGGGCTAGCGGGGCCATCTACGAGCAGTACTTC. Translated, it gives CASRASGAIYEQYF.

The V gene is TRBV6-1, the J gene TRBJ1-2; TRBD1 matches at 8 bases. V was pared by 6 bases and J by 4 bases, with 10 bases of the junction left unmatched. This CDR3 is built from 15 residues. Germline V CDR1 and CDR2: MNHNS, SASEGT. The CDR3 DNA is TGTGCCAGCAGGCTATTACAGGGGGAGGGCTATGGCTACACCTTC. It yields the protein CASRLLQGEGYGYTF.

This chain uses TRBV9 with TRBJ1-1; TRBD1 is a possible D gene (6 bases). The CDR3 runs to 15 residues. Germline values: CDR1 SGDLS, CDR2 YYNGEE. V lost 4 bases and J lost 0, with 13 bases in between. The CDR3 spells CASSPHREMNTEAFF. The DNA of the CDR3 is TGTGCCAGCAGCCCTCACAGGGAAATGAACACTGAAGCTTTCTTT.

The table lists this clonotype with many counts. The chain links TRBV28 to TRBJ2-7; D ambiguous. Germline assignment: CDR1 MDHEN and CDR2 SYDVKM. CDR3 length: 14 residues. With 3 bases removed from V and 6 bases from J, the gap between germline ends came to 15 bases. The CDR3 loop reads CASSFRRLGSEQYF. CDR3 coding DNA: TGTGCCAGCAGTTTCCGGCGACTGGGATCCGAGCAGTACTTC.

This clonotype has at least ten counts. The rearrangement uses TRBV12-3 or TRBV12-4 and TRBJ2-5; TRBD1 aligns across 7 bases. Trimming at V came to 8 bases and at J to 0 bases, leaving 12 bases not matched to a gene. The CDR3 spans 16 residues. CDR3 coding DNA: TGTGCCAGCTCCCCTGGGGCCAGGGGGTACCAAGAGACCCAGTACTTC. Encoded protein: CASSPGARGYQETQYF.

This clonotype was counted ten times or more. V and J are TRBV20-1 and TRBJ1-2; no clear D. This CDR3 spans 13 amino acids. Germline V lookup: CDR1 DFQATT, CDR2 SNEGSKA (reference sequence). V was trimmed by 1 base and J by 1 base, leaving 7 bases between them. CDR3 sequence reads: CSARGASNYGYTF. The CDR3 DNA sequence: TGCAGTGCTAGAGGTGCCAGTAACTATGGCTACACCTTC.

This clonotype was seen at least ten times. The chain uses TRBV6-5 and TRBJ2-7, with 7 bases identical to TRBD1. The junction had 4 bases not matched to a gene; V was cut back by 0 bases and J by 2 bases. This CDR3 contains 15 residues. The germline CDR1 and CDR2 sequences are MNHEY and SVGAGI. The CDR3: CASSYSLTGTYEQYF. In nucleotides, the CDR3 is TGTGCCAGCAGTTACTCCCTGACAGGGACCTACGAGCAGTACTTC.

This clonotype was seen a few times. An end of the junction does not agree with germline; a read error may underlie this. As DNA, the CDR3 is TGCGCCAGCAGCCCGTCCTCTCACTCTGGGGCTAACGTCCTGACTTTC. Its translation is CASSPSSHSGANVLTF. The V gene is TRBV5-1, the J gene TRBJ2-6, with a weak D call TRBD1 (5 bases). The CDR3 has 16 residues. Germline V gene data show CDR1 as SGHRS and CDR2 as YFSETQ.

This clonotype has just one count. The chain is built from TRBV24-1 and TRBJ1-2, with unresolved D. The CDR3 runs 14 residues. V gave up 4 bases and J gave up 8 bases, with 16 bases separating them. The germline V gene has CDR1 KGHDR and CDR2 SFDVKD. The CDR3 nucleotides read TGTGCCACCAGTGAGCCAACACATAGCTGGGGCTACACCTTC. This translates into CATSEPTHSWGYTF.

This clonotype was detected many times. This CDR3 reads CSAGDGTGQNYGYTF. CDR3 sequence (DNA): TGCAGTGCTGGGGATGGGACAGGACAAAACTATGGCTACACCTTC. V is TRBV20-1 and J is TRBJ1-2, with 8 bases that match TRBD1. Germline V lookup: CDR1 DFQATT, CDR2 SNEGSKA (reference sequence). J was trimmed by 2 bases and V by 5 bases; bases with no gene match: 10. CDR3 length: 15 amino acids.